This entry lists 24 T cell receptor beta chains sequenced from one sample in a study of shared clonotypes between healthy human individuals. Method: immunoSEQ multiplex PCR; TCRdb's copy keeps in-frame clones and lacks some. The table lists millions of clones, about 95% of them singletons. Naive CD8 populations comprised CD45RO-negative cells positively selected for CCR7, excluding terminally differentiated effector memory CD45RA+ cells. Sequenced material: naive CD8+ T cells sorted from blood. The receptors come from a man aged 18 to 29 in good health.

The CDR3 coding sequence is TGTGCCAGCAGTGCCCAACAGGGCATGAACACTGAAGCTTTCTTT. This codes for CASSAQQGMNTEAFF. This chain connects TRBV2 to TRBJ1-1, with a tentative D call TRBD1 (6 bases). CDR1 and CDR2 from the germline V gene are SNHLY and FYNNEI. The CDR3 sequence is 15 residues long. V lost 4 bases to trimming and J lost 0 bases, with 12 bases between them.

The chain couples TRBV29-1 to TRBJ2-1; D is undetermined. The CDR3 loop spans 13 amino acids. Germline CDR1 reads SQVTM; CDR2 reads ANQGSEA. The V end was cut by 1 base, the J end by 2 bases, with 6 bases between. The chain's CDR3 is CSVEAATYNEQFF. The CDR3 nucleotides read TGCAGCGTTGAAGCGGCCACCTACAATGAGCAGTTCTTC.

The chain uses TRBV19 and TRBJ2-2; the D gene could be TRBD1 or TRBD2 (5 bases each). Trimming removed 7 bases at V and 3 bases at J, with 21 bases between. The CDR3 loop spans 17 amino acids. Germline V gene sequence: CDR1 LNHDA, CDR2 SQIVND (reference sequence). CDR3 region: CASTSPDRRGYTGELFF. Written as DNA, the CDR3 is TGTGCCAGTACTTCACCCGACAGACGGGGCTACACCGGGGAGCTGTTTTTT.

Regarding this clone: Other DNA variants within this sample encode the same CDR3. The chain employs TRBV4-1 and TRBJ2-7; TRBD1 matches 7 bases. V trimming: 0 bases; J trimming: 4 bases; junction bases outside the gene matches: 6. Germline V gene sequence: CDR1 MGHRA, CDR2 YSYEKL. The CDR3 consists of 15 residues. CDR3 DNA: TGCGCCAGCAGCCAAGAATTAGGACAGGCATACGAGCAGTACTTC. Translation gives CASSQELGQAYEQYF.

DNA of the CDR3: TGTGCCTGGAGTGTACTGGACAGGGGCTATGGCTACACCTTC. Amino acid sequence: CAWSVLDRGYGYTF. The chain recombines TRBV30 with TRBJ1-2; 9 bases are shared with TRBD1. Germline trimming cut 0 bases from V and 4 bases from J; bases unmatched to any gene: 3. CDR3 length: 14 residues. Per germline, CDR1 GTSNPN and CDR2 SVGIG (reference sequence).

This chain uses TRBV4-1 with TRBJ2-1, with 7 bases identical to TRBD2. Germline lookup yields CDR1 MGHRA and CDR2 YSYEKL. Losses at the gene ends were 1 base for V and 7 bases for J; bases not matched to a gene: 7. This CDR3 has 15 amino acids. DNA for the CDR3: TGCGCCAGCAGCCAAGGCGGGAGTGGTTTTAATGAGCAGTTCTTC. Translated, it gives CASSQGGSGFNEQFF.

The chain uses TRBV28 and TRBJ2-3; tentatively, D is TRBD1 or TRBD2 (5 bases each). The germline CDR1 and CDR2 sequences are MDHEN and SYDVKM. CDR3 length: 15 amino acids. Deletions cut 6 bases from V and 3 bases from J, with 16 bases between. This chain's CDR3 is CASSQFGTGTDTQYF. The CDR3 nucleotides are TGTGCCAGCAGCCAGTTCGGGACGGGAACAGATACGCAGTATTTT.

This clone was counted once. The CDR3 sequence is CASSQGVTYEQYF. Written as DNA, the CDR3 is TGTGCCAGCAGTCAGGGCGTAACCTACGAGCAGTACTTC. This chain connects TRBV28 to TRBJ2-7; TRBD1 might be the D (5 bases). Germline V lookup: CDR1 MDHEN, CDR2 SYDVKM. Trimming removed 5 bases from V and 2 bases from J, with 10 bases in between. The CDR3 is 13 residues long.

This chain connects TRBV13 to TRBJ2-7; no clear D. This CDR3 region has 13 residues. Germline CDR1 PRHDT, CDR2 FYEKMQ (reference sequence). V was pared by 0 bases and J by 7 bases, with 10 bases between. The CDR3 sequence: CASSLGQPEEQYF. CDR3 coding DNA: TGTGCCAGCAGCTTAGGGCAGCCAGAGGAGCAGTACTTC.

V usage is TRBV7-9 and J usage is TRBJ2-2; D perhaps matches TRBD1 (6 bases). Germline CDR1 and CDR2: SEHNR and FQNEAQ (reference sequence). V shed 3 bases and J shed 2 bases, with 13 bases lying between them. This CDR3 is built from 16 residues. CDR3 DNA: TGTGCCAGCAGCTTGCTGACAGGTCCAAACACCGGGGAGCTGTTTTTT. Its translation is CASSLLTGPNTGELFF.

V and J are TRBV12-5 and TRBJ2-7; 11 nucleotides agree with TRBD2. The CDR3 is 14 residues long. Trimming at V came to 9 bases and at J to 3 bases, leaving 7 bases not matched to a gene. Looked up from germline, CDR1 is LGHNT and CDR2 is FRNRAP. CDR3 DNA sequence: TGTGCTAGCTCCTTAGCGGGAGGGCACTACGAGCAGTACTTC. Translating gives CASSLAGGHYEQYF.

This chain links TRBV13 with TRBJ2-1; D may be TRBD1 (6 bases). The ends were cut back, 7 bases at V and 7 bases at J, with 11 bases in the middle. Germline lookup yields CDR1 PRHDT and CDR2 FYEKMQ (reference sequence). The CDR3 contains 12 residues. CDR3 DNA sequence: TGTGCCAGCACTGCAGGGGTTAATGAGCAGTTCTTC. It is translated as CASTAGVNEQFF.

A remark on this clone: Other DNA sequences in this specimen translate into the identical CDR3. This sequence joins TRBV13 and TRBJ2-1; D gene uncertain. CDR1 is PRHDT and CDR2 is FYEKMQ in the germline V gene (reference sequence). The CDR3 consists of 12 residues. V was pared by 0 bases and J by 7 bases, with 4 bases between. The CDR3 sequence is CASSLGGNEQFF. The CDR3 coding sequence is TGTGCCAGCAGCTTAGGCGGGAATGAGCAGTTCTTC.

In DNA, the CDR3 is TGTGCCACCAGCAGATACCTAGCGGGATCTAGCAATGAGCAGTTCTTC. It translates to CATSRYLAGSSNEQFF. The J gene is TRBJ2-1, the V gene TRBV15; 9 positions match TRBD2. V gave up 2 bases and J gave up 6 bases; unmatched junction bases: 8. CDR1 is LNHNV and CDR2 is YYDKDF in the germline V gene (reference sequence). This CDR3 is built from 16 residues.

V and J are TRBV13 and TRBJ2-7, with 7 bases fitting TRBD1. The CDR3 has 14 residues. Germline CDR1 and CDR2: PRHDT and FYEKMQ (reference sequence). V dropped 4 bases and J dropped 1; count of bases not matched to a gene: 4. The CDR3 sequence is CASSSGQSSYEQYF. In DNA form, the CDR3 reads TGTGCCAGCAGCTCGGGACAGTCTTCCTACGAGCAGTACTTC.

The table lists this clone with a few counts. The chain carries TRBV30 and TRBJ1-1; D gene ambiguous. Deletions cut 2 bases from V and 6 bases from J, with 4 bases between. Germline V gene data show CDR1 as GTSNPN and CDR2 as SVGIG (reference sequence). The CDR3 is 10 residues long. The CDR3 is CAWSMAEAFF. Written as DNA, the CDR3 is TGTGCCTGGAGTATGGCTGAAGCTTTCTTT.

The chain recombines TRBV5-1 with TRBJ2-7, with D perhaps assigned TRBD1 or TRBD2 (6 bases each). Trimming stripped 4 bases from V and 5 bases from J, with 19 bases between. Germline V gene data show CDR1 as SGHRS and CDR2 as YFSETQ. The CDR3 runs 15 residues. DNA for the CDR3: TGCGCCAGCAGCGAACTTCCTATGGGGGGCCACGAGCAGTACTTC. Protein product: CASSELPMGGHEQYF.

The chain's CDR3 is CASSGGRQTYGYTF. The CDR3 nucleotides are TGTGCCAGCAGTGGTGGGAGACAGACATATGGCTACACCTTC. V and J are TRBV13 and TRBJ1-2; D perhaps matches TRBD1 (5 bases). The V gene lost 6 bases and the J gene lost 5 bases, with 16 bases spanning the gap. Per the germline V gene, CDR1 is PRHDT and CDR2 is FYEKMQ (reference sequence). CDR3 length: 14 amino acids. The full variable domain, in which reference TRBV13 and TRBJ1-2 provide the parts outside the CDR3, is AAGVIQSPRHLIKEKRETATLKCYPIPRHDTVYWYQQGPGQDPQFLISFYEKMQSDKGSIPDRFSAQQFSDYHSELNMSSLELGDSALYFCASSGGRQTYGYTFGSGTRLTVV.

The chain has TRBV28 and TRBJ2-5; D not certain. The V gene's germline CDR1 is MDHEN and CDR2 SYDVKM. CDR3 length equals 12 residues. V lost 8 bases, J lost 5 bases, and 12 bases lay in between. Here the CDR3 reads CASRYMTETQYF. CDR3 nucleotides: TGTGCCAGCCGTTACATGACGGAGACCCAGTACTTC.

The V call is TRBV7-9, the J call TRBJ2-7; possible D gene TRBD1, 5 bases. Trimming shortened V by 8 bases and J by 3 bases, and 11 bases separated the two germline ends. Germline assignment: CDR1 SEHNR and CDR2 FQNEAQ (reference sequence). The CDR3 contains 12 residues. The CDR3 nucleotides are TGTGCCAGCGTGGGGCAGAGCTACGAGCAGTACTTC. Its protein product is CASVGQSYEQYF.

The V call is TRBV29-1, the J call TRBJ1-2; D is unresolved. Germline assignment: CDR1 SQVTM and CDR2 ANQGSEA. The CDR3 has 12 residues. The germline V and J ends were trimmed by 3 bases and 4 bases, with 9 bases remaining between them. CDR3 in amino acids: CSVDELGYGYTF. The CDR3 nucleotides read TGCAGCGTTGACGAGTTAGGCTATGGCTACACCTTC.

The CDR3 reads CASSQELGGELFF. In nucleotides, the CDR3 is TGTGCCAGCAGTCAGGAACTCGGGGGGGAGCTGTTTTTT. The rearrangement links TRBV7-9 to TRBJ2-2; no definite D call. Germline lookup yields CDR1 SEHNR and CDR2 FQNEAQ (reference sequence). The CDR3 extends over 13 amino acids. The V gene lost 6 bases and the J gene lost 8 bases, with 13 bases spanning the gap.

The chain links TRBV5-6 to TRBJ2-5, with D unclear. The V gene lost 6 bases and the J gene lost 3 bases, with 12 bases spanning the gap. The CDR3 consists of 13 residues. Per the germline V gene, CDR1 is SGHDT and CDR2 is YYEEEE. CDR3 sequence reads: CASTSLLKETQYF. CDR3 nucleotide sequence: TGTGCCAGCACCTCCCTATTAAAAGAGACCCAGTACTTC.

This sequence joins TRBV19 and TRBJ2-7; D is undetermined. Germline assignment: CDR1 LNHDA and CDR2 SQIVND (reference sequence). CDR3 length: 13 residues. The germline V and J ends were trimmed by 7 bases and 4 bases, with 14 bases remaining between them. The DNA of the CDR3 is TGTGCCAGTACGGGCCCTCCTCAGTACGAGCAGTACTTC. Translated, it gives CASTGPPQYEQYF.